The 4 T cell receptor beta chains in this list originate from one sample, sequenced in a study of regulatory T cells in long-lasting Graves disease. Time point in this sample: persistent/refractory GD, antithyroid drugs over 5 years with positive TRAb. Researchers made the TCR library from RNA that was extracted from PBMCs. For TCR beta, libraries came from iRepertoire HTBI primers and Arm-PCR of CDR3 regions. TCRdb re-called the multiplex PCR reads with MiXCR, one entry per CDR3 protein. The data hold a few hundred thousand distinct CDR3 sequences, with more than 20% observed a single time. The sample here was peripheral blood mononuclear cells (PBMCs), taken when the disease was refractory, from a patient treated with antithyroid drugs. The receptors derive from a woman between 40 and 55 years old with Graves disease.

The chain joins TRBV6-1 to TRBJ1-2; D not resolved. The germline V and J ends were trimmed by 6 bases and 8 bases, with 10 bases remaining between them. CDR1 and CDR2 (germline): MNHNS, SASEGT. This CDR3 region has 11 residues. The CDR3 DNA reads TGTGCCAGCAGCGGCCTAGGGGGCTACACCTTC. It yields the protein CASSGLGGYTF.

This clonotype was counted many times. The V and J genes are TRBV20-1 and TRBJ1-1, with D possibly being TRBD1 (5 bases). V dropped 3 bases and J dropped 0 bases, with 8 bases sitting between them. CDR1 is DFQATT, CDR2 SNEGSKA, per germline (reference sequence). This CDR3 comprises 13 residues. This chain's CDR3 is CSASSRVNTEAFF. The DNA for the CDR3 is TGCAGTGCTAGTTCCAGGGTGAACACTGAAGCTTTCTTT.

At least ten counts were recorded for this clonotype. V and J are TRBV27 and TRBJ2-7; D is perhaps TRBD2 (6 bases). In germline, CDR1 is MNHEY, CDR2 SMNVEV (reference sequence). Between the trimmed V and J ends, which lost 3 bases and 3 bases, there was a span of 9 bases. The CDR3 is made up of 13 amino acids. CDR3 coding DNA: TGTGCCAGCAGTTTCGGGACTCACTACGAGCAGTACTTC. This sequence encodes CASSFGTHYEQYF.

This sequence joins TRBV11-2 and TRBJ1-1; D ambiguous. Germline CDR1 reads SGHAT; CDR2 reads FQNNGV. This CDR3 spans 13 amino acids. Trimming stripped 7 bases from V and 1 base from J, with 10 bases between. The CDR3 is CASTSEANTEAFF. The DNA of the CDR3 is TGTGCCAGCACCTCAGAGGCGAACACTGAAGCTTTCTTT.